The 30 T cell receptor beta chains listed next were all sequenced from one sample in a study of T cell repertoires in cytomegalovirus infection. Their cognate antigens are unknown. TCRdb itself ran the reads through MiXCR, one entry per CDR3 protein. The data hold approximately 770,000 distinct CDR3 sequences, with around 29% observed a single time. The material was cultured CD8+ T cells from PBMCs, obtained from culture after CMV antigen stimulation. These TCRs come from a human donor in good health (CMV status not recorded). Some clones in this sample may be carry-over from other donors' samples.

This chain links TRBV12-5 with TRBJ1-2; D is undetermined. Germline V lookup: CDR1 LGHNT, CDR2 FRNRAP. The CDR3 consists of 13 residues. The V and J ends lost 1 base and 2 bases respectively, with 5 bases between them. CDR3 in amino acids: CASGLGFNYGYTF. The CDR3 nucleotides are TGTGCTAGTGGTTTGGGCTTCAACTATGGCTACACCTTC.

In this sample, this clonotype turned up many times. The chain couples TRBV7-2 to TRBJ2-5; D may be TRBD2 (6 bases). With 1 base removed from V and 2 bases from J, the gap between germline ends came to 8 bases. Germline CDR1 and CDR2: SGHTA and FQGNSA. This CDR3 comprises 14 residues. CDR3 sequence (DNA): TGTGCCAGCAGCTTAGGGCGGGGTCAAGAGACCCAGTACTTC. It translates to CASSLGRGQETQYF.

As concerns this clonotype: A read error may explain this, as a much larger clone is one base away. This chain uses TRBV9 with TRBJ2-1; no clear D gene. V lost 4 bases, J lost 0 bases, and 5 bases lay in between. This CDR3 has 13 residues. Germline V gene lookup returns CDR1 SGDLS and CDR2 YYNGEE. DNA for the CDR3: TGTGCCAGCAGCCGGAACTCCTACAATGAGCAGTTCTTC. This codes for CASSRNSYNEQFF. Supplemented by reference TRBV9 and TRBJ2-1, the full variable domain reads DSGVTQTPKHLITATGQRVTLRCSPRSGDLSVYWYQQSLDQGLQFLIQYYNGEERAKGNILERFSAQQFPDLHSELNLSSLELGDSALYFCASSRNSYNEQFFGPGTRLTVL.

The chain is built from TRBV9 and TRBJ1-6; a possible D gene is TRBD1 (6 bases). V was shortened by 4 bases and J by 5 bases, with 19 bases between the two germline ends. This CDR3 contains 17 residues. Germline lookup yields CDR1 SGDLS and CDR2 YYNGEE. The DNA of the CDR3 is TGTGCCAGCAGCTCCCCGTGGGGGACAACAGATAATTCACCCCTCCACTTT. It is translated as CASSSPWGTTDNSPLHF.

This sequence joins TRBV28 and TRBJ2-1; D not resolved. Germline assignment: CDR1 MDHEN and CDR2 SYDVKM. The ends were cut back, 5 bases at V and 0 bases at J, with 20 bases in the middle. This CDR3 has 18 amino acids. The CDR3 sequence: CASSLRTPYISSYNEQFF. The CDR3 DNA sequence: TGTGCCAGCAGTCTCCGGACCCCTTATATTAGCTCCTACAATGAGCAGTTCTTC.

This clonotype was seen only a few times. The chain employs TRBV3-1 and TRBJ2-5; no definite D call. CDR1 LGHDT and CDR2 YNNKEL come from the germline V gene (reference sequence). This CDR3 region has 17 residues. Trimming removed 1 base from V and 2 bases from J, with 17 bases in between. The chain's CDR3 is CASSQGLKYGVQETQYF. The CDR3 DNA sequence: TGTGCCAGCAGCCAAGGGCTCAAGTACGGCGTACAAGAGACCCAGTACTTC.

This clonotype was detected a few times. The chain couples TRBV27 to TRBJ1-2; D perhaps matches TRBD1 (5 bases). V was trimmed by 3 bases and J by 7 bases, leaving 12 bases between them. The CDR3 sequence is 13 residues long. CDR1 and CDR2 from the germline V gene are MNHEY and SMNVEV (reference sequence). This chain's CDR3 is CASSFGTGLGYTF. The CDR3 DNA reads TGTGCCAGCAGTTTCGGAACAGGACTTGGCTACACCTTC.

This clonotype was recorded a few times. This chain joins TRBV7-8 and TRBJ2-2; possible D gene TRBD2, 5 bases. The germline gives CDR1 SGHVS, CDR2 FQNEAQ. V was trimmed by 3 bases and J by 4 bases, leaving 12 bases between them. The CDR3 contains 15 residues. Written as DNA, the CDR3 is TGTGCCAGCAGCTTCGGGGTTGTTCCCACCGGGGAGCTGTTTTTT. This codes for CASSFGVVPTGELFF.

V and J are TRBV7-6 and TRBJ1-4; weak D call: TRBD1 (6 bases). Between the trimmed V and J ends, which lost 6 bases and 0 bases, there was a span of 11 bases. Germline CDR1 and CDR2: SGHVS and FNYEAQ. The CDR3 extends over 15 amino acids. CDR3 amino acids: CASSLDSTTNEKLFF. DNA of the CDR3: TGTGCCAGCAGTCTGGACAGCACAACTAATGAAAAACTGTTTTTT.

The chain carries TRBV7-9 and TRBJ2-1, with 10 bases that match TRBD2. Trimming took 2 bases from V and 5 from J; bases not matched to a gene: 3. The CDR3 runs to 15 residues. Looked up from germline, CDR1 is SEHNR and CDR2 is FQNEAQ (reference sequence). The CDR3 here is CASSLTLAGDNEQFF. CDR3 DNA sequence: TGTGCCAGCAGCTTAACTCTAGCGGGGGACAATGAGCAGTTCTTC.

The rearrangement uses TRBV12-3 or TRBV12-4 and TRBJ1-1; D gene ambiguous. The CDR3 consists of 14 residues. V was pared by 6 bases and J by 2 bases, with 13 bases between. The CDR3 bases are TGTGCCAGCAGCCCCCGGGGTTTTAACACTGAAGCTTTCTTT. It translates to CASSPRGFNTEAFF.

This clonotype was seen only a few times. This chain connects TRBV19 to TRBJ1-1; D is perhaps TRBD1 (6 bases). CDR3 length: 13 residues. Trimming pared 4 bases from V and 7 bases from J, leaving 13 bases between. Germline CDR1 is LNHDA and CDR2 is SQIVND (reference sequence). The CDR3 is CASSTTGVDEAFF. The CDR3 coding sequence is TGTGCCAGTAGTACGACAGGAGTTGATGAAGCTTTCTTT.

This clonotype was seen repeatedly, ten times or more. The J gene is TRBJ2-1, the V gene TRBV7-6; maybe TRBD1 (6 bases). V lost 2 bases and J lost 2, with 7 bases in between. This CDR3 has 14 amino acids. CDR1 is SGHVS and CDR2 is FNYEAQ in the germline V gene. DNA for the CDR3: TGTGCCAGCAGCTTACGGACAGCCTACAATGAGCAGTTCTTC. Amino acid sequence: CASSLRTAYNEQFF.

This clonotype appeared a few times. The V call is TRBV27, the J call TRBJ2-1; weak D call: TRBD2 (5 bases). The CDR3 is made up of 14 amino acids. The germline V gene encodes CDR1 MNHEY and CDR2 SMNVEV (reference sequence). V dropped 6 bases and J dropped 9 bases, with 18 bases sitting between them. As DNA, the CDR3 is TGTGCCAGCAGACCATATACCGAGGGTGGTGAGCAGTTCTTC. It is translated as CASRPYTEGGEQFF.

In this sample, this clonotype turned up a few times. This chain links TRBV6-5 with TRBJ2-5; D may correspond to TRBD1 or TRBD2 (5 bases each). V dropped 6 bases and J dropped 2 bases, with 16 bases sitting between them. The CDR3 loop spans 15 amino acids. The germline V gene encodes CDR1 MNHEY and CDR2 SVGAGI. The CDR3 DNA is TGTGCCAGCAGCCTTCGGGACCGACCTCAAGAGACCCAGTACTTC. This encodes CASSLRDRPQETQYF.

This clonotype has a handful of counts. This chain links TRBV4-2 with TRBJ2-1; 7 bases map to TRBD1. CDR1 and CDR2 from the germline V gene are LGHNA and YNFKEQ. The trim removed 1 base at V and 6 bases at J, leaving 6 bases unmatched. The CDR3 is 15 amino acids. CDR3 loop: CASSQGATGFNEQFF. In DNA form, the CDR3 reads TGTGCCAGCAGCCAAGGGGCGACAGGGTTCAATGAGCAGTTCTTC.

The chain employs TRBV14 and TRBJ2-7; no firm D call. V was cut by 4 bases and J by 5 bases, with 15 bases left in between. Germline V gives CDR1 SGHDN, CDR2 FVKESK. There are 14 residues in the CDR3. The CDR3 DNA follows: TGTGCCAGCAGCCCGACCCACCCCCCCCACGAGCAGTACTTC. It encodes CASSPTHPPHEQYF.

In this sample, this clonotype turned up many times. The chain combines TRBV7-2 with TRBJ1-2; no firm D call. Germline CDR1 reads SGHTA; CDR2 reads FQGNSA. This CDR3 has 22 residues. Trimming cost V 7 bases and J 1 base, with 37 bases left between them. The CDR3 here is CASNPTIKRGWTEGFFNYGYTF. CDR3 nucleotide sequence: TGTGCCAGCAATCCGACCATTAAGAGAGGGTGGACGGAGGGCTTCTTTAACTATGGCTACACCTTC.

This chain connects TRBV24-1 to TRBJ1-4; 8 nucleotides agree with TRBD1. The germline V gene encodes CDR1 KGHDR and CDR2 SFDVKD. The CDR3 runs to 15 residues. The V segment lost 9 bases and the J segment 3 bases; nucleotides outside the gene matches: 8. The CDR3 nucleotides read TGTGCCACCGCTAAGACAGGGGAAGCTAATGAAAAACTGTTTTTT. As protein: CATAKTGEANEKLFF.

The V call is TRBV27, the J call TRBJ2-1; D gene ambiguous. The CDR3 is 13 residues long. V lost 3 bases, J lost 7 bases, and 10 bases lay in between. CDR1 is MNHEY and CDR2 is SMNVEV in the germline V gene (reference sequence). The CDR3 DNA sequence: TGTGCCAGCAGTTTCGGCCAGTGGAATGAGCAGTTCTTC. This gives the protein CASSFGQWNEQFF.

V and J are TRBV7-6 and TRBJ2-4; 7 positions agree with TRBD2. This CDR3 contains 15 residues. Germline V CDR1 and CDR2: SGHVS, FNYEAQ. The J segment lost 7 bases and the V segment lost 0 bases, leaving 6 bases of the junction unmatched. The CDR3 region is CASSLAWGGNNIQYF. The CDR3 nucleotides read TGTGCCAGCAGCTTAGCATGGGGGGGGAATAACATTCAGTACTTC.

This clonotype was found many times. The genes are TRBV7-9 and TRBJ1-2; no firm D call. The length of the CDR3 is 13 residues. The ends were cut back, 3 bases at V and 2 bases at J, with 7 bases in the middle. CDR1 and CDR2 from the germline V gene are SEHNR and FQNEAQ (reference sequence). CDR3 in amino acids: CASSLPGNYGYTF. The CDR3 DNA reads TGTGCCAGCAGCTTGCCAGGAAACTATGGCTACACCTTC.

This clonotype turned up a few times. CDR3 sequence reads: CASSQVHNSPLHF. DNA of the CDR3: TGCGCCAGCAGCCAAGTCCACAATTCACCCCTCCACTTT. The V call is TRBV4-1, the J call TRBJ1-6, with D unclear. V was trimmed by 1 base and J by 7 bases, leaving 5 bases between them. The CDR3 totals 13 residues. CDR1 is MGHRA, CDR2 YSYEKL, per germline.

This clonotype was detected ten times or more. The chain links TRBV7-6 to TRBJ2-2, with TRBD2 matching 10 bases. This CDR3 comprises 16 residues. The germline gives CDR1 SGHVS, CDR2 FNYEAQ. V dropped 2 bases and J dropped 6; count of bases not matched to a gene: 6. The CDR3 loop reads CASSLNLAGVAGELFF. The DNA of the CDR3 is TGTGCCAGCAGCTTAAACCTAGCGGGGGTCGCCGGGGAGCTGTTTTTT.

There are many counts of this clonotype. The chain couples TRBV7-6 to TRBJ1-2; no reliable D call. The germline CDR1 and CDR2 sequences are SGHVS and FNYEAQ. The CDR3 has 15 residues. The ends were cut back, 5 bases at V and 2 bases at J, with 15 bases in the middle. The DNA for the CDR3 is TGTGCCAGCAGCATTTTCCAGGTTTCGAACTATGGCTACACCTTC. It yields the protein CASSIFQVSNYGYTF.

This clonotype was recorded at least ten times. CDR3 sequence reads: CASSTPQGWTEAFF. For the CDR3, the DNA is TGTGCCAGCAGTACCCCCCAGGGGTGGACTGAAGCTTTCTTT. The rearrangement joins TRBV6-2 or TRBV6-3 to TRBJ1-1; TRBD1 might be the D (6 bases). The V gene's germline CDR1 is MNHEY and CDR2 SVGEGT. V was pared by 5 bases and J by 5 bases, with 15 bases between. This CDR3 is 14 amino acids long.

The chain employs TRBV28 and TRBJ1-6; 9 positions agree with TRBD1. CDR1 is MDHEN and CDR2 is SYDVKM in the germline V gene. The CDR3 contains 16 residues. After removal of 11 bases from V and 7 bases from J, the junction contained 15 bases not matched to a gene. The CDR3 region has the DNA TGTGCCGCGGTGGGACAGGGCGACGATGGAAATTCACCCCTCCACTTT. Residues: CAAVGQGDDGNSPLHF.

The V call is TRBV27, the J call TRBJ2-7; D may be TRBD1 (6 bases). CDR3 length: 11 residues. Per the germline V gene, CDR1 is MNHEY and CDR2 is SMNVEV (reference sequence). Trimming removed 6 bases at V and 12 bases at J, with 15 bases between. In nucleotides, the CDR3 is TGTGCCAGCAGAAGGGACACCTGGCTGTACTTC. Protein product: CASRRDTWLYF.

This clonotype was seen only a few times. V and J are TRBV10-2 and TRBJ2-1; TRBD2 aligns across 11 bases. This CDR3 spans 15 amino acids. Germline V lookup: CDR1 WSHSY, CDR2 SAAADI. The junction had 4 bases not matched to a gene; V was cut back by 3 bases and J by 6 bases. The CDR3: CASSEGSGGVNEQFF. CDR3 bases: TGCGCCAGCAGTGAAGGTAGCGGGGGGGTCAATGAGCAGTTCTTC.

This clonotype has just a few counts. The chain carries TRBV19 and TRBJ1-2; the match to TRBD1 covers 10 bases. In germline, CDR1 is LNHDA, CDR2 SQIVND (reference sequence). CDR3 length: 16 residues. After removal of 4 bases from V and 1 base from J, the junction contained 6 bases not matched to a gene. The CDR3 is CASSTPRTGGNYGYTF. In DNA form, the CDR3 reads TGTGCCAGTAGTACCCCCCGGACAGGGGGTAACTATGGCTACACCTTC.